The clone carrying this T cell receptor beta chain has a single count. Its antigen is not known. The assay was immunoSEQ multiplex PCR, and TCRdb's table has in-frame clones only and misses some. Of fewer than 45,000 clones in the sample, roughly two thirds were seen once. The source of the sample is a study of cytotoxic CD8 clonotypes in ibrutinib-treated CLL. On the study more broadly: A median around 12 months of treatment, range 6 to 36, preceded the collection of response samples. Points from the study as a whole: There were few public clonotypes, and on treatment they contracted or stayed stable.

Germline V gene lookup returns CDR1 MNHNY and CDR2 SVGAGI (reference sequence). V was clipped by 8 bases and J by 5 bases; unmatched bases: 8. CDR3 length: 14 residues. The source material was PBMCs, sampled at disease progression, from a patient treated with ibrutinib. The V call is TRBV6-6, the J call TRBJ1-4; 7 nucleotides line up with TRBD1. The TCR comes from a human donor with chronic lymphocytic leukemia. This CDR3 is CASRNGQVNEKLFF. The CDR3, as DNA: TGTGCCAGCCGTAACGGACAGGTCAATGAAAAACTGTTTTTT.